This T cell receptor (beta chain) appears in the sequencing data of a study of identical twins (dated by TCRdb to the mid-2010s). At the level of the whole study: To test whether fetal clonotypes persist, this study deep-sequenced TCR alpha and beta repertoires from monozygotic twins, from unrelated adults of various ages, and from cord blood. To rule out contamination, the twin experiments were replicated at different times with different library preparation protocols. On the study overall, not on this receptor specifically: Zero-insertion analyses could be partly confounded by invariant T cells such as MAIT and iNKT, although diverse VJ usage argued against such confounding for most clonotypes. Compared with coincidental sharing between unrelated individuals, out-of-frame TCR alpha sequences shared between twins had an excess of sequences with low generation probability. A weaker excess of twin sharing was found in beta out-of-frame sequences because the signal-to-noise ratio was lowered by fewer shared sequences. Out-of-frame TCR alpha sharing in monozygotic twins was systematically underestimated by recombination models, whereas sharing between unrelated individuals was in agreement with the recombination models. Because the same donors could not be followed over many years, the conclusions depended on cross-sectional statistical analysis. Abundant cord blood beta clonotypes carried fewer insertions; young adult naive repertoires showed a weaker similar trend, while memory repertoires showed none.

The library was built by means of 5' RACE. Sequenced on an Illumina HiSeq 2000. Template switching introduced a universal primer binding site; the final cDNA contained a unique molecular identifier, enabling accurate counting of TCR cDNA molecules. Specific primers in the conserved constant-segment region were used to synthesize first-strand cDNA for the TCR alpha and beta chains. To control for contamination, every cDNA library was double barcoded, receiving both a SMART-Mk sample barcode and Illumina barcodes. TruSeq adapter sequences, together with Illumina sample barcodes, were added in two successive PCR steps. The TCR alpha and beta cDNA libraries were sequenced on the Illumina HiSeq platform using custom primers. As for the authors' bioinformatics: Raw reads were processed with MiGEC to extract unique molecular identifiers, and MiXCR was used to determine CDR3 positions. For each individual, recombination models were inferred using an EM algorithm with the repgenHMM and IGoR tools. The tcR package in R was used for shared clonotype analysis, with sharing normalized by the product of cloneset sizes. To study raw recombination free of thymic and clonal selection effects, out-of-frame nonproductive sequences were analyzed. TCRdb reran the public reads through fastp at Q25 and MiXCR, keeping productive beta chains. Every entry covers one CDR3 protein and lists the most common genes and DNA from its rows. TCRdb's processing, not the authors', yielded these V and J calls. Recorded for this sample are approximately 1.8 million distinct CDR3 sequences; around 33% of them occurred a single time. Of the sample, approximately 0.29% falls within the top ten clones.

Points on this clonotype: Which antigen it targets is not known. There are no base qualities to consult, and no much larger clone falls within one base.

Every donor in the study was a healthy Caucasian. A distance of 10 bases separates the germline ends of V and J, which lose 1 base and 15 bases respectively. The CDR3 runs 11 amino acids, cysteine and phenylalanine included. Only the CDR3 DNA is retained, 33 bases long and in frame from the first base. Based on the germline V gene, the CDR1 and CDR2 sequences are SGHAT and FQNNGV. The sequence joins TRBV11-2 to TRBJ2-1, with the D call perhaps TRBD1 or TRBD2, as 5 bases match in each case. The sequenced sample consisted of cord blood. The TCR sequence derives from a newborn girl in good health. Here the CDR3 is given as CASSLAGRWFF. In nucleotide form, the sequence is TGTGCCAGCAGCTTAGCGGGGCGGTGGTTCTTC.